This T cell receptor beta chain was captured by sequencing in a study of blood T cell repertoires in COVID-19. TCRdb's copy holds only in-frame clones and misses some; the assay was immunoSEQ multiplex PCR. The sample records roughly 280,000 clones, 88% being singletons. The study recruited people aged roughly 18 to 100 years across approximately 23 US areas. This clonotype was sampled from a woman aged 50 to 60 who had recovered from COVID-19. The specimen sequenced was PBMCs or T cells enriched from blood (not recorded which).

CDR3: CASSGGSTDTQYF. The CDR3 nucleotides are TGTGCCAGCTCCGGCGGGAGCACAGATACGCAGTATTTT. The gene calls are TRBV28 and TRBJ2-3; D is perhaps TRBD2 (5 bases). Trimming removed 8 bases from V and 0 bases from J, with 9 bases in between. The germline CDR1 and CDR2 sequences are MDHEN and SYDVKM. The CDR3 runs to 13 residues. Full variable domain (missing parts from reference TRBV28 and TRBJ2-3): DVKVTQSSRYLVKRTGEKVFLECVQDMDHENMFWYRQDPGLGLRLIYFSYDVKMKEKGDIPEGYSVSREKKERFSLILESASTNQTSMYLCASSGGSTDTQYFGPGTRLTVL.